Detailed here is one T cell receptor (beta chain). The entry originates in a study of T-cell memory formation after mild COVID-19. TCRdb passed the 5' RACE reads through MiXCR, listing each CDR3 protein once. The table includes 85,000 to 120,000 distinct CDR3 sequences, 12% detected once. V lost 2 bases, J lost 2 bases, and 5 bases stayed unmatched. The CDR3 is 15 residues long. From germline, CDR1 is SGHDT and CDR2 YYEEEE. This clonotype originated in an adult woman who had mild COVID-19 (a few samples of this study predate the infection). Cell type and time point are not known. The sequenced material came from PBMCs or a T cell subset sorted from them (not recorded which). The chain is built from TRBV5-6 and TRBJ2-7, with 9 bases aligning to TRBD1. The CDR3 spells CASSFLTGGTYEQYF. DNA for the CDR3: TGTGCCAGCAGCTTCTTGACAGGGGGGACCTACGAGCAGTACTTC.